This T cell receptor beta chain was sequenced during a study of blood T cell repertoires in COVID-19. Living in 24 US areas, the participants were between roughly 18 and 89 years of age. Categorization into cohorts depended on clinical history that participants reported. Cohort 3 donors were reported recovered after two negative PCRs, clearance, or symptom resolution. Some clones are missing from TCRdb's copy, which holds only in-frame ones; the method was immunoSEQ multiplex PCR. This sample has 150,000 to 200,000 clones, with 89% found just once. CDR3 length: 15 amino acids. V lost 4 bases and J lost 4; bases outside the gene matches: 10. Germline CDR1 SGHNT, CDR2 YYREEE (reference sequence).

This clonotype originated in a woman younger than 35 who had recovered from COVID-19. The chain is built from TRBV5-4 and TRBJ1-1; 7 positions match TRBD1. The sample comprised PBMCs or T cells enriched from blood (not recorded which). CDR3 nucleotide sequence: TGTGCCAGCAGCCCATACGGACAGGTTCTCACTGAAGCTTTCTTT. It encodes CASSPYGQVLTEAFF.